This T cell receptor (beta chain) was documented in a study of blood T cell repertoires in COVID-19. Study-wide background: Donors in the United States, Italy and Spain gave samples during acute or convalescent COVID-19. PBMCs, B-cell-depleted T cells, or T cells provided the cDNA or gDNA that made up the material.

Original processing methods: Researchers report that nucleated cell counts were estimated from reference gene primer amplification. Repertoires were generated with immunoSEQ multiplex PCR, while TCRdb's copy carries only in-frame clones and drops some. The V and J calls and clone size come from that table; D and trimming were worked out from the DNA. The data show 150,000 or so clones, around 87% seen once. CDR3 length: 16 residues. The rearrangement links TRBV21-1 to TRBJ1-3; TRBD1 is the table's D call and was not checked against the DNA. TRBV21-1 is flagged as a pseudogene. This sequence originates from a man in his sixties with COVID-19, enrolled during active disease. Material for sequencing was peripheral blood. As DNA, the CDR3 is TGTGCCAGCAGCCTGCGACAGTCTGCCTCTGGAAACACCATATATTTT. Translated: CASSLRQSASGNTIYF.